Shown below are 10 T cell receptor beta chains from a single sample sequenced in a study of tissue T cells after allogeneic stem cell transplantation. Sample time point: mouse harvest day 7 after allogeneic transplant. Tail vein injection delivered 10^7 T-cell-depleted bone marrow cells and 10^6 splenic CD5+ T cells. Profiled with immunoSEQ multiplex PCR; TCRdb holds only in-frame clones, not every one. The table shows 9,000 to 13,000 clones, with around two fifths occurring only once. The sample was skin. These receptors were collected from a female BALB/c mouse given C57BL/6 T cells with graft-versus-host disease after an allogeneic hematopoietic cell transplant.

On this clone itself: The gene names given are mouse names. The read ends 1 residue shy of where the CDR3 ends; the end is completed using the germline J gene. This sequence joins TRBV16 and TRBJ1-3; possible D gene TRBD1, 5 bases. Germline assignment: CDR1 SGHSA and CDR2 FRNQAP. Trimming cost V 1 base and J 11 bases, with 12 bases left between them. The CDR3 has 13 amino acids. The CDR3 bases that were read are TGTGCAAGCAGCTTAGCTCCGGGACCCCCGCTCTAT. This encodes CASSLAPGPPLY. The CDR3 in its entirety is CASSLAPGPPLYF.

In regard to this clone: Gene and germline names: mouse. The CDR3 DNA, read in part, is TGTGCCAGCAGTAGGACTGGGGGGTTTAGTGCAGAAACGCTGTAT. This translates into CASSRTGGFSAETLY. The entire CDR3 protein is CASSRTGGFSAETLYF. The rearrangement joins TRBV19 to TRBJ2-3; 11 bases map to TRBD2. The CDR3 end falls 1 residue outside the read, so it is completed with the germline J gene. Per germline, CDR1 FNHDT and CDR2 SITEND (reference sequence). Trimming removed 3 bases from V and 0 bases from J; junction bases left unmatched: 3. The CDR3 contains 16 residues.

Comments on this clone: Any gene name here is a mouse gene name. The CDR3 end lies 1 residue beyond the end of the read and is filled in from the germline J gene. This sequence joins TRBV17 and TRBJ2-2; D may be TRBD1 (5 bases). V dropped 1 base and J dropped 5 bases, with 8 bases sitting between them. Per the germline V gene, CDR1 is MNHDT and CDR2 is YYDKIL. The CDR3 sequence is 14 residues long. Partial CDR3 DNA: TGTGCTAGCAGTAGAGCAGGGTGGACCGGGCAGCTCTAC. It is translated as CASSRAGWTGQLY. The full CDR3 reads CASSRAGWTGQLYF.

On this clone itself: Germline and genes here are mouse. CDR3 sequence: CASSRDGENTLYF. The sequenced CDR3 bases are TGTGCTAGCAGTAGAGATGGGGAAAACACCTTGTAC. The chain joins TRBV17 to TRBJ2-4; possibly TRBD2 for D (5 bases). Coverage ceases 1 residue before the CDR3 finishes, and the germline J gene fills in the end. CDR3 length: 13 amino acids. The germline gives CDR1 MNHDT, CDR2 YYDKIL. Trimming stripped 0 bases from V and 4 bases from J, with 5 bases between.

Notes on this clone: Gene names and germline refer to mouse. The read comes to an end 1 residue before the CDR3 does, leaving the germline J gene to fill in the end. The chain is built from TRBV12-2 and TRBJ1-5; D not resolved. The germline CDR1 and CDR2 sequences are SGHLS and HYDKME. This CDR3 contains 13 residues. With 0 bases removed from V and 1 base from J, the gap between germline ends came to 3 bases. The sequenced CDR3 bases are TGTGCCAGCTCTCTCGACAACAACCAGGCTCCGCTT. Amino acids: CASSLDNNQAPL. The full-length CDR3 reads as CASSLDNNQAPLF. The full variable domain, completed using reference TRBV12-2 and TRBJ1-5, is NSGVVQSPRYIIKGKGERSILKCIPISGHLSVAWYQQTQGQELKFFIQHYDKMERDKGNLPSRFSVQQFDDYHSEMNMSALELEDSAVYFCASSLDNNQAPLFGEGTRLSVL.

This clone was counted between two and nine times. Here the gene names and germline are mouse. The CDR3 end lies 1 residue beyond the end of the read and is filled in from the germline J gene. The V and J genes are TRBV3 and TRBJ2-7; possible D gene TRBD2, 5 bases. V gave up 1 base and J gave up 3 bases, with 10 bases separating them. The CDR3 extends over 14 amino acids. CDR1 and CDR2 (germline): SNHLY, FYNGKV (reference sequence). The CDR3 bases that were read are TGTGCCAGCAGCTTAGGGGCTGGGCGCTATGAACAGTAC. Amino acid sequence: CASSLGAGRYEQY. The complete CDR3 reads CASSLGAGRYEQYF.

Only a few counts were recorded for this clone. Each gene name is a mouse one. The sequenced CDR3 bases are TGTGCCAGCAGCTCGACTGGGGTCTCTAGTGCAGAAACGCTGTAT. Translated, it gives CASSSTGVSSAETLY. The CDR3, in full, reads CASSSTGVSSAETLYF. The V and J genes are TRBV2 and TRBJ2-3, with 8 nucleotides matching TRBD2. Coverage ceases 1 residue before the CDR3 finishes, and the germline J gene fills in the end. V lost 5 bases to trimming and J lost 0 bases; unmatched junction nucleotides: 7. The CDR3 runs 16 residues. Looked up from germline, CDR1 is LGHNA and CDR2 is YSYQKL.

As to this clone: Each gene name is a mouse one. The read is 1 residue too short to cover the CDR3 end, so that end is filled in from the germline J gene. V and J are TRBV26 and TRBJ1-4; no reliable D call. The germline gives CDR1 KGHPV, CDR2 FQNQEV (reference sequence). The CDR3 contains 12 residues. The ends were cut back, 6 bases at V and 0 bases at J, with 2 bases in the middle. CDR3 sequence reads: CASRLSNERLFF. The DNA read from the CDR3 is TGTGCCAGCAGGCTTTCCAACGAAAGATTATTT.

This clone turned up a few times. These gene names are mouse names. The read gets to within 1 residue of the CDR3 end, and the germline J gene fills in the rest. The genes are TRBV26 and TRBJ1-1, with 10 bases aligning to TRBD1. The germline CDR1 and CDR2 sequences are KGHPV and FQNQEV (reference sequence). The junction had 2 bases not matched to a gene; V was cut back by 4 bases and J by 3 bases. The CDR3 runs 14 residues. The CDR3 region is CASSPTGGYTEVFF. The sequenced part of the CDR3 DNA is TGTGCCAGCAGTCCGACAGGGGGCTACACAGAAGTCTTC.

This clone was counted a few times. Gene names are the mouse ones. The CDR3 is cut off 1 residue early in the read; its end comes from the germline J gene. The chain has TRBV26 and TRBJ1-2; D unclear. V gave up 6 bases and J gave up 1 base, with 3 bases separating them. Per the germline V gene, CDR1 is KGHPV and CDR2 is FQNQEV (reference sequence). The CDR3 runs 11 residues. CDR3 DNA (partial): TGTGCCAGCAGCGTAAACTCCGACTACACC. It is translated as CASSVNSDYT. The complete CDR3 sequence is CASSVNSDYTF.